Following are 18 T cell receptor beta chains from one sample sequenced in a study of T cell responses to AZD1222 COVID-19 vaccine. TCRdb's copy holds only in-frame clones and misses some; the assay was immunoSEQ multiplex PCR. The sample consists of 75,000 to 80,000 clones, about nine tenths of them appearing once. The material was peripheral blood, obtained 28 days after the second AZD1222 dose. Receptors originate from an adult who received the AZD1222 COVID-19 vaccine.

The chain couples TRBV9 to TRBJ2-7; D is unresolved. Germline CDR1 and CDR2: SGDLS and YYNGEE. The length of the CDR3 is 15 residues. V was pared by 4 bases and J by 0 bases, with 14 bases between. The CDR3 here is CASSLDPSPSYEQYF. The CDR3 DNA reads as TGTGCCAGCAGCCTAGACCCCTCTCCCTCCTACGAGCAGTACTTC.

The chain joins TRBV19 to TRBJ1-5, with 10 bases matching TRBD1. This CDR3 comprises 16 residues. The V gene's germline CDR1 is LNHDA and CDR2 SQIVND (reference sequence). V shed 5 bases, J shed 7 bases, and the junction held 11 bases outside the gene matches. CDR3: CASSVRGQGLSQPQHF. Written as DNA, the CDR3 is TGTGCCAGTAGTGTTCGGGGACAGGGGTTATCACAGCCCCAGCATTTT.

The V call is TRBV12-3 or TRBV12-4, the J call TRBJ2-5; D uncertain. There are 13 residues in the CDR3. V was cut by 1 base and J by 5 bases, with 8 bases left in between. The CDR3 is CASSLDQMETQYF. CDR3 nucleotide sequence: TGTGCCAGCAGTTTAGACCAGATGGAGACCCAGTACTTC.

The rearrangement joins TRBV30 to TRBJ2-2, with D possibly being TRBD2 (7 bases). The CDR3 spans 13 residues. V lost 4 bases, J lost 6 bases, and 12 bases lay in between. Germline loops: CDR1 GTSNPN, CDR2 SVGIG (reference sequence). CDR3 coding DNA: TGTGCCTGGATGAGGGGGGGCTCCGGGGAGCTGTTTTTT. Translated, it gives CAWMRGGSGELFF. Full variable domain (outside the CDR3, taken from reference TRBV30 and TRBJ2-2): SQTIHQWPATLVQPVGSPLSLECTVEGTSNPNLYWYRQAAGRGLQLLFYSVGIGQISSEVPQNLSASRPQDRQFILSSKKLLLSDSGFYLCAWMRGGSGELFFGEGSRLTVL.

The chain carries TRBV10-3 and TRBJ1-5; possibly TRBD1 for D (5 bases). V lost 2 bases and J lost 4, with 9 bases in between. The CDR3 loop spans 14 amino acids. CDR1 ENHRY and CDR2 SYGVKD come from the germline V gene. The CDR3 region has the DNA TGTGCCATCAGTGAGCAGGGAGGGAATCAGCCCCAGCATTTT. Amino acid sequence: CAISEQGGNQPQHF.

V usage is TRBV9 and J usage is TRBJ2-1, with 7 bases lining up with TRBD2. From germline, CDR1 is SGDLS and CDR2 YYNGEE. Germline trimming cut 0 bases from V and 7 bases from J; bases unmatched to any gene: 7. This CDR3 comprises 15 residues. CDR3 bases: TGTGCCAGCAGCGTAGAAGCGGGGCCGGGTAATGAGCAGTTCTTC. Translation: CASSVEAGPGNEQFF.

The gene calls are TRBV9 and TRBJ1-1; a possible D gene is TRBD1 (5 bases). V gave up 4 bases and J gave up 3 bases, with 13 bases separating them. CDR3 length: 14 amino acids. Germline-derived CDR1 and CDR2 are SGDLS and YYNGEE. CDR3 nucleotides: TGTGCCAGCAGCTCCCGAGGGGAAGACACTGAAGCTTTCTTT. Translation gives CASSSRGEDTEAFF. The full variable domain, with the rest looked up from reference TRBV9 and TRBJ1-1, is DSGVTQTPKHLITATGQRVTLRCSPRSGDLSVYWYQQSLDQGLQFLIQYYNGEERAKGNILERFSAQQFPDLHSELNLSSLELGDSALYFCASSSRGEDTEAFFGQGTRLTVV.

This clone was picked up a small number of times. V usage is TRBV6-5 and J usage is TRBJ1-1; D is possibly TRBD1 (6 bases). The V end lost 2 bases, the J end lost 7 bases, and 14 bases lay between the germline ends. The CDR3 runs to 14 residues. The germline V gene has CDR1 MNHEY and CDR2 SVGAGI. The CDR3 spells CASSYVGADVEAFF. The CDR3 bases are TGTGCCAGCAGTTACGTGGGGGCCGATGTTGAAGCTTTCTTT.

The chain is built from TRBV12-3 or TRBV12-4 and TRBJ1-5; D not certain. Trimming stripped 5 bases from V and 3 bases from J, with 8 bases between. This CDR3 contains 13 residues. The CDR3 nucleotides read TGTGCCAGCAGTCTGAATGACAATCAGCCCCAGCATTTT. It translates to CASSLNDNQPQHF.

V and J are TRBV3-1 (or the pseudogene TRBV3-2) and TRBJ2-5; 10 bases map to TRBD2. The CDR3 extends over 16 amino acids. From germline, CDR1 is LGHDT and CDR2 YNNKEL (reference sequence). V lost 5 bases to trimming and J lost 5 bases; unmatched junction nucleotides: 11. The CDR3 region has the DNA TGTGCCAGCAGCGGCCTCAGCGGGGGGGCGGGCGAGACCCAGTACTTC. Its translation is CASSGLSGGAGETQYF.

The sample holds one count of this clone. This chain uses TRBV30 with TRBJ1-4, with 11 bases aligning to TRBD1. The J segment lost 9 bases and the V segment lost 4 bases, leaving 10 bases of the junction unmatched. CDR3 length: 15 residues. Germline V gives CDR1 GTSNPN, CDR2 SVGIG (reference sequence). This chain's CDR3 is CAWTWPGTGGKKLFF. As DNA, the CDR3 is TGTGCCTGGACCTGGCCGGGGACAGGGGGTAAAAAACTGTTTTTT. The full variable domain, completed using reference TRBV30 and TRBJ1-4, is SQTIHQWPATLVQPVGSPLSLECTVEGTSNPNLYWYRQAAGRGLQLLFYSVGIGQISSEVPQNLSASRPQDRQFILSSKKLLLSDSGFYLCAWTWPGTGGKKLFFGSGTQLSVL.

This clone is a singleton in its sample. V is TRBV28 and J is TRBJ1-2; tentative D call: TRBD1 (5 bases). V lost 6 bases, J lost 8 bases, and 13 bases lay in between. The CDR3 extends over 12 amino acids. Per germline, CDR1 MDHEN and CDR2 SYDVKM. The CDR3 region has the DNA TGTGCCAGCAGCCAAGGGGTGTGGGGCTACACCTTC. Residues: CASSQGVWGYTF.

The chain recombines TRBV4-1 with TRBJ2-3; no reliable D call. Looked up from germline, CDR1 is MGHRA and CDR2 is YSYEKL. The CDR3 loop spans 12 amino acids. V was cut by 1 base and J by 4 bases, with 3 bases left in between. CDR3 loop: CASSQVSDTQYF. The DNA of the CDR3 is TGCGCCAGCAGCCAAGTCTCAGATACGCAGTATTTT.

The V and J genes are TRBV9 and TRBJ2-2; 9 nucleotides line up with TRBD1. The trim removed 4 bases at V and 7 bases at J, leaving 8 bases unmatched. The V gene's germline CDR1 is SGDLS and CDR2 YYNGEE. This CDR3 is 15 amino acids long. The CDR3 here is CASSPSDRGNGELFF. The CDR3 bases are TGTGCCAGCAGCCCTTCGGACAGGGGTAACGGGGAGCTGTTTTTT.

This rearrangement joins TRBV3-1 (or the pseudogene TRBV3-2) to TRBJ1-2; tentatively, D is TRBD1 (5 bases). The V end was cut by 10 bases, the J end by 5 bases, with 20 bases between. The CDR3 sequence is 14 residues long. Germline CDR1 is LGHDT and CDR2 is YNNKEL (reference sequence). This CDR3 reads CATSADSLLYGYTF. In DNA form, the CDR3 reads TGTGCCACCTCCGCCGACAGCCTATTATATGGCTACACCTTC.

V and J are TRBV2 and TRBJ2-3; 11 bases are shared with TRBD2. The CDR3 is 15 amino acids. Unmatched junction bases numbered 1, after V lost 2 bases and J lost 3 bases. The germline gives CDR1 SNHLY, CDR2 FYNNEI. The CDR3 sequence is CASSETSGGTDTQYF. CDR3 sequence (DNA): TGTGCCAGCAGTGAAACTAGCGGGGGTACAGATACGCAGTATTTT. The full variable domain, its missing parts supplied by reference TRBV2 and TRBJ2-3, is EPEVTQTPSHQVTQMGQEVILRCVPISNHLYFYWYRQILGQKVEFLVSFYNNEISEKSEIFDDQFSVERPDGSNFTLKIRSTKLEDSAMYFCASSETSGGTDTQYFGPGTRLTVL.

The chain carries TRBV7-2 and TRBJ2-3, with D maybe TRBD1 (5 bases). CDR1 is SGHTA, CDR2 FQGNSA, per germline. The CDR3 contains 15 residues. Trimming cost V 3 bases and J 4 bases, with 14 bases left between them. For the CDR3, the DNA is TGTGCCAGCAGCTTGGCGGCCTTAGGGGCAGATACGCAGTATTTT. This sequence encodes CASSLAALGADTQYF.

The chain has TRBV7-2 and TRBJ1-3; D is perhaps TRBD1 (5 bases). The V end was cut by 6 bases, the J end by 2 bases, with 14 bases between. The CDR3 covers 15 residues. CDR1 is SGHTA and CDR2 is FQGNSA in the germline V gene. The chain's CDR3 is CASSPVGQTGNTIYF. The CDR3, as DNA: TGTGCCAGCAGTCCCGTTGGACAAACTGGAAACACCATATATTTT. Using reference TRBV7-2 and TRBJ1-3 for the parts outside the CDR3, the full variable domain is GAGVSQSPSNKVTEKGKDVELRCDPISGHTALYWYRQSLGQGLEFLIYFQGNSAPDKSGLPSDRFSAERTGGSVSTLTIQRTQQEDSAVYLCASSPVGQTGNTIYFGEGSWLTVV.